The 5 T cell receptor beta chains presented below share a single source sample, sequenced in a study of T-cell memory formation after mild COVID-19. TCRdb recomputed calls from the 5' RACE reads with MiXCR, one row per CDR3 protein. The sample consists of 250,000 to 350,000 distinct CDR3 sequences, 15% to 20% of them appearing once. Source material: PBMCs or a T cell subset sorted from them (not recorded which). These TCRs come from a man younger than 35 who had mild COVID-19 (a few samples of this study predate the infection). Cell type and time point are not known.

This clonotype has a handful of counts. A junction boundary mismatches the germline segment, possibly from a read error. The rearrangement joins TRBV7-7 to TRBJ2-1, with D possibly being TRBD2 (6 bases). Germline V CDR1 and CDR2: SSHAT, FNYEAQ (reference sequence). The CDR3 totals 15 residues. The CDR3 here is CASSLVGGEYNEQFF. The CDR3 DNA reads as TGTGCTAGCAGCTTAGTCGGCGGGGAATACAATGAGCAGTTCTTC.

The chain couples TRBV5-1 to TRBJ2-7; TRBD1 might be the D (5 bases). Germline values: CDR1 SGHRS, CDR2 YFSETQ. Trimming left V 0 bases short and J 2 bases short, with 15 bases between. This CDR3 comprises 16 residues. CDR3 sequence: CASSLGQGVGTYEQYF. The CDR3 DNA reads as TGCGCCAGCAGCTTGGGGCAGGGTGTAGGGACCTACGAGCAGTACTTC. Together with reference TRBV5-1 and TRBJ2-7, the CDR3 gives the full variable domain: KAGVTQTPRYLIKTRGQQVTLSCSPISGHRSVSWYQQTPGQGLQFLFEYFSETQRNKGNFPGRFSGRQFSNSRSEMNVSTLELGDSALYLCASSLGQGVGTYEQYFGPGTRLTVT.

This clonotype has at least ten counts. This chain joins TRBV29-1 and TRBJ2-5; the match to TRBD1 covers 11 bases. J was trimmed by 5 bases and V by 4 bases; bases with no gene match: 0. The length of the CDR3 is 12 residues. The germline CDR1 and CDR2 sequences are SQVTM and ANQGSEA. The CDR3 is CSVGTGGETQYF. The CDR3 nucleotides read TGCAGCGTTGGGACAGGGGGCGAGACCCAGTACTTC.

In its sample, this clonotype was seen a few times. This sequence joins TRBV6-5 and TRBJ1-1; D is perhaps TRBD1 (6 bases). V shed 8 bases and J shed 2 bases, with 12 bases lying between them. CDR3 length equals 13 residues. Germline loops: CDR1 MNHEY, CDR2 SVGAGI. The CDR3 DNA reads TGTGCCAGCTCACGGACAGCCAACACTGAAGCTTTCTTT. Translated, it gives CASSRTANTEAFF.

The chain joins TRBV2 to TRBJ2-3; 7 bases align to TRBD2. This CDR3 has 15 amino acids. CDR1 is SNHLY, CDR2 FYNNEI, per germline. Trimming removed 10 bases from V and 3 bases from J; junction bases left unmatched: 13. The CDR3 nucleotides read TGTGCCAACCCCCCCCCAGCGGGGAGTACAGATACGCAGTATTTT. Encoded protein: CANPPPAGSTDTQYF.